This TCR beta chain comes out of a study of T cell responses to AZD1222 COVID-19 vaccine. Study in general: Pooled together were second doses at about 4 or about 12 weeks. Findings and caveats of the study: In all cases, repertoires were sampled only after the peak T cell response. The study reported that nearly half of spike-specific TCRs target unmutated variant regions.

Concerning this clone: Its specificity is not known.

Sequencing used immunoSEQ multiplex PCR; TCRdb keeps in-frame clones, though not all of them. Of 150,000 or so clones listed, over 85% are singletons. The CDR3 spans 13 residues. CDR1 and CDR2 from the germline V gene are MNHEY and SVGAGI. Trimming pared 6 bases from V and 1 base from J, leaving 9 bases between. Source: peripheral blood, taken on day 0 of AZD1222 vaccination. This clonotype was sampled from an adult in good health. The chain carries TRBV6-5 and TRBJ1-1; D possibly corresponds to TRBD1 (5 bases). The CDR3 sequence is CASRDRPNTEAFF. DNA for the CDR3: TGTGCCAGCAGAGACAGACCGAACACTGAAGCTTTCTTT.